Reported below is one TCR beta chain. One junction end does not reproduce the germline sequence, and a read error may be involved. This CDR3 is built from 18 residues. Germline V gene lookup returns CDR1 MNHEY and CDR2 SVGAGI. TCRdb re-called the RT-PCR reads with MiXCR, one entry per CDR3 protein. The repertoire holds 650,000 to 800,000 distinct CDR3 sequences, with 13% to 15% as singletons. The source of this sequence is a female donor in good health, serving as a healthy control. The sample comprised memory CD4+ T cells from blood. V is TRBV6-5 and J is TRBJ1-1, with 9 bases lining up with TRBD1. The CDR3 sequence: CASSYTFPTGGLGTEALF. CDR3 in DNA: TGTGCCAGCAGTTACACCTTCCCTACAGGGGGCCTTGGCACTGAAGCTTTATTT.